The 7 T cell receptor beta chains listed next were all sequenced from one sample in a study of CD8+CD57+ T cells in acquired aplastic anemia. Genomic DNA was employed as the template in profiling TCR beta VDJ and CDR3. TCRdb analysed the reads with MiXCR anew, one entry per CDR3 protein. The sample lists approximately 190,000 distinct CDR3 sequences, around 47% seen once, with approximately 9.4% in the top ten. Patients selected for sequencing had displayed CD8+CD57+ cell expansion by flow cytometry. The sequenced material came from sorted CD4+, CD8+, or CD8+CD57+ T cells (not recorded which) from PBMCs. The origin of the receptors is a human donor with aplastic anemia.

The V gene is TRBV25-1, the J gene TRBJ1-1; D remains unclear. Germline assignment: CDR1 MGHDK and CDR2 SYGVNS. The CDR3 is 12 residues long. As DNA, the CDR3 is TGTGCTAGAAAGGGAGGTCAGACTGAAGCTTTCTTT. Translated: CARKGGQTEAFF.

The chain recombines TRBV24-1 with TRBJ2-7; no clear D gene. Germline-derived CDR1 and CDR2 are KGHDR and SFDVKD. With 9 bases removed from V and 0 bases from J, the gap between germline ends came to 11 bases. This CDR3 has 13 amino acids. CDR3 coding DNA: TGTGCCACCCGTGCGTCGGACTCCTACGAGCAGTACTTC. Translated: CATRASDSYEQYF.

The J gene is TRBJ2-7, the V gene TRBV12-3 or TRBV12-4; D unresolved. The length of the CDR3 is 11 residues. CDR3 amino acids: CASSFGDEQYV. The CDR3 bases are TGCGCCAGCAGTTTTGGGGACGAGCAGTACGTC.

The chain employs TRBV5-1 and TRBJ2-5; the D gene is possibly TRBD1 (6 bases). This CDR3 contains 19 residues. V was pared by 2 bases and J by 5 bases, with 28 bases between. CDR1 is SGHRS, CDR2 YFSETQ, per germline. The CDR3 DNA reads TGCGCCAGCAGCTTCTCCTCGATTCTAATACAGGGTCCACGGGAGACCCAGTACTTC. Amino acid sequence: CASSFSSILIQGPRETQYF.

V usage is TRBV24-1 and J usage is TRBJ2-5, with 11 bases lining up with TRBD1. The junction had 7 bases not matched to a gene; V was cut back by 4 bases and J by 4 bases. The germline V gene has CDR1 KGHDR and CDR2 SFDVKD. There are 16 residues in the CDR3. In nucleotides, the CDR3 is TGTGCCACCAGTGAGTCCGGGACAGGGGGAAGAGAGACCCAGTACTTC. It codes for CATSESGTGGRETQYF.

This clonotype has a count of ten or more. The CDR3 DNA is TGTGCCAGCAGTTACCGCCCGGGACAGGGCGACGGCTACACCTTC. Amino acid sequence: CASSYRPGQGDGYTF. V gene TRBV6-5 combines with J gene TRBJ1-2, with 9 bases identical to TRBD1. The CDR3 covers 15 residues. Germline trimming cut 2 bases from V and 8 bases from J; bases unmatched to any gene: 9. In germline, CDR1 is MNHEY, CDR2 SVGAGI.

Many counts were recorded for this clonotype. J is TRBJ2-3 and V is TRBV14; D is unresolved. The ends were cut back, 4 bases at V and 6 bases at J, with 17 bases in the middle. In germline, CDR1 is SGHDN, CDR2 FVKESK. The CDR3 spans 15 residues. CDR3 region: CASSLSLVAWDTQYF. The CDR3 nucleotides read TGTGCCAGCAGCCTCTCACTGGTTGCTTGGGATACGCAGTATTTT. Full variable domain (remainder filled in from reference TRBV14 and TRBJ2-3): EAGVTQFPSHSVIEKGQTVTLRCDPISGHDNLYWYRRVMGKEIKFLLHFVKESKQDESGMPNNRFLAERTGGTYSTLKVQPAELEDSGVYFCASSLSLVAWDTQYFGPGTRLTVL.